This T cell receptor (beta chain) was captured in a study of blood T cell repertoires in COVID-19. Study background: Sites in the United States, Italy and Spain provided acute and convalescent COVID-19 samples. T cells, B-cell-depleted T cells, or PBMCs provided the cDNA or gDNA that served as material.

Original processing methods: Nucleated cell counts were estimated from reference gene primer amplification. Profiling relied on immunoSEQ multiplex PCR, and the TCRdb table lists in-frame clones only, not all of them. V and J calls and clone size follow that table, whereas D and trimming were derived from the DNA. Altogether 180,000 or so clones are present, 85% being singletons, with the ten largest covering 18%. V trimming: 2 bases; J trimming: 3 bases; junction bases outside the gene matches: 4. Germline CDR1 is GTSNPN and CDR2 is SVGIG (reference sequence). CDR3 length equals 15 residues. Followed over time, Seattle patients had been enrolled while infection was active.

This sequence joins TRBV30 and TRBJ2-4; TRBD2 matches at 10 bases. The sequencing input was peripheral blood. The TCR originated in a person in their 70s with COVID-19, enrolled during active disease. In nucleotides, the CDR3 is TGTGCCTGGAGTCCCGGACTAGCGGACAAAAACATTCAGTACTTC. It codes for CAWSPGLADKNIQYF.